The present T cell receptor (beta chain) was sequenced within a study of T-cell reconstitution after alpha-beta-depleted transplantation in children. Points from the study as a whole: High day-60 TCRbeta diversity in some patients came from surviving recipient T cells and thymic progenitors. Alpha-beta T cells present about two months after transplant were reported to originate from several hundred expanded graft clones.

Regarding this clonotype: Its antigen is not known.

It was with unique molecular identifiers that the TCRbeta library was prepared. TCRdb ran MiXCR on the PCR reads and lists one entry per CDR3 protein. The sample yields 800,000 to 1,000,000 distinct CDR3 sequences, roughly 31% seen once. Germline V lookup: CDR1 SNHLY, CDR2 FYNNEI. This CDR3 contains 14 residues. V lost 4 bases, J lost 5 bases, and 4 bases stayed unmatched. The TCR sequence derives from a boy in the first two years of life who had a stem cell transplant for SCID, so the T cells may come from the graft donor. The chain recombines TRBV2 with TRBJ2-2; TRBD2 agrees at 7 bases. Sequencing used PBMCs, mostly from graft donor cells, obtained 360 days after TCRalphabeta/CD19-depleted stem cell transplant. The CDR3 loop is CASSVLAVTGELFF. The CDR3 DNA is TGTGCCAGCAGTGTCCTAGCGGTGACCGGGGAGCTGTTTTTT. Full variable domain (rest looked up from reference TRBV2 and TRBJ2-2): EPEVTQTPSHQVTQMGQEVILRCVPISNHLYFYWYRQILGQKVEFLVSFYNNEISEKSEIFDDQFSVERPDGSNFTLKIRSTKLEDSAMYFCASSVLAVTGELFFGEGSRLTVL.